This TCR beta chain emerged from a study of post-analysis software for immune sequencing data. About the study: Recorded subtypes: relapsing-remitting, secondary progressive, progressive-relapsing; some patients unannotated.

Unique molecular identifiers were present in the TCR beta cDNA libraries. The T cell input of roughly 0.95 to 11 million gave about 500,000 cDNA molecules. TCRdb fed the PCR reads into MiXCR, producing one record per CDR3 protein. The table shows under 200,000 distinct CDR3 sequences, with 29% occurring only once. Worth noting for this clonotype: Antigen specificity is unknown.

General study findings and limits: Relative to controls, patients with multiple sclerosis showed significantly lower normalized Chao1 diversity. When the samples were clustered directly with F measure, those that had been prepared in the same batch showed strong co-clustering. Five or six TRBV segments, TRBV5-6, TRBV5-1 and TRBV20-1 among them, were found more frequent in patients than controls.

CDR3 length: 14 residues. Germline V lookup: CDR1 WSHSY, CDR2 SAAADI. The chain couples TRBV10-2 to TRBJ2-5, with 10 bases aligning to TRBD2. The DNA end is more similar to TRBJ2-7, so the J call may be wrong. Sequenced: blood. The TCR comes from a girl between 2 and 17 years old with multiple sclerosis. CDR3 in amino acids: CASSEFSGRNEQYF. DNA of the CDR3: TGCGCCAGCAGTGAATTTAGCGGGAGGAACGAGCAGTACTTC.